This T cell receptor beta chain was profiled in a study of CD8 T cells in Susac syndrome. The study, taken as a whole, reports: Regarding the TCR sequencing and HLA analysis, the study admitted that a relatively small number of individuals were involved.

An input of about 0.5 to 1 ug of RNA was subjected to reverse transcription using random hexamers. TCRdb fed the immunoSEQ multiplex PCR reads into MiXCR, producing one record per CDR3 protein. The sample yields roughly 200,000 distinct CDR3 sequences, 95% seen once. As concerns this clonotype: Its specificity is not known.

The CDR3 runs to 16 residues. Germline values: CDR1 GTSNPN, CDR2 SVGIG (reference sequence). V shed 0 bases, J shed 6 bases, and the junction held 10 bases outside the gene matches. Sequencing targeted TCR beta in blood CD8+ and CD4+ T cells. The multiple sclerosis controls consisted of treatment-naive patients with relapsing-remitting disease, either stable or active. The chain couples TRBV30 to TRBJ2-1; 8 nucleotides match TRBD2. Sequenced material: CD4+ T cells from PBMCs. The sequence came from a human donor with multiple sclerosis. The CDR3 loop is CAWSVLGSGESNEQFF. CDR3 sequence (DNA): TGTGCCTGGAGTGTACTGGGTAGCGGGGAATCCAATGAGCAGTTCTTC.